One T cell receptor (beta chain) is described in this entry. Antigen specificity is unknown. MiXCR was run by TCRdb on the RT-PCR reads, yielding one entry per CDR3 protein. The sample includes about 620,000 distinct CDR3 sequences, roughly 10% seen only once; the top ten take about 9.4%. These data originate in a study of response to subunit inactivated influenza vaccine. The CDR3 runs 14 residues. The ends lost 3 bases at V and 5 bases at J; junction bases unmatched: 6. Germline V gives CDR1 LNHNV, CDR2 YYDKDF (reference sequence). Overall study findings and caveats: The study's authors posited that every seasonal influenza vaccination enlists few new T cells.

The sequence derives from a man over 45 who received an inactivated influenza vaccine. Sequenced material: PBMCs from blood, taken on the day of vaccination. The gene calls are TRBV15 and TRBJ2-5, with 7 bases that match TRBD1. The CDR3 here is CATSRTGIWETQYF. CDR3 coding DNA: TGTGCCACCAGCAGGACAGGGATATGGGAGACCCAGTACTTC.